Given below is one T cell receptor (beta chain) in context. Its antigen is as yet unknown. Busulfan-fludarabine conditioning, marrow transplant, and cyclophosphamide on days +3 and +4 were administered. The data were obtained in a study of T cells after posttransplantation cyclophosphamide. Here immunoSEQ multiplex PCR was the method, and the copy in TCRdb shows in-frame clones only, minus some. Here the sample spans about 36,000 clones, around four fifths being singletons. Study-wide results and limits: Tissue-infiltrating T cells from skin or gut overlapped little with blood T cells.

Germline CDR1 SGHVS, CDR2 FNYEAQ. V was trimmed by 5 bases and J by 4 bases, leaving 11 bases between them. The CDR3 runs to 13 residues. The specimen was CD4+ T cells sorted from blood, collected 1,700 to 2,000 days after a stem cell transplant with posttransplant cyclophosphamide. The clonotype comes from a female patient aged 40-49 years who received an allogeneic stem cell transplant from a related donor, was CMV-positive, and had no GVHD. Some T cells may be supplied by the graft donor. The J gene is TRBJ1-1, the V gene TRBV7-6; D is unclear. The DNA of the CDR3 is TGTGCCAGCAGCCCAGGTTCCACCACTGAAGCTTTCTTT. The encoded protein is CASSPGSTTEAFF.